The source of this T cell receptor (beta chain) is a study of Ad26.COV2.S vaccination and SARS-CoV-2 variants. On the study more broadly: A COV1001 Ad26.COV2.S trial-arm participant provided the sample. Ad26.COV2.S shots went into the muscle once or twice, 56 days apart. Study-wide results and caveats: Participants in the vaccine arm had higher spike-specific TCR breadth; placebo recipients had lower. Whether participants received vaccine or placebo, their non-spike TCR breadth was similar.

The treatment denotes: 19 received Ad26.COV2.S at low or high dose, single or two shots; a few received placebo; per-sample allocation not given. Day 63 after the first injection of vaccine or placebo was the sampling time. Germline V gene lookup returns CDR1 GTSNPN and CDR2 SVGIG (reference sequence). V was pared by 3 bases and J by 5 bases, with 13 bases between. The CDR3 loop spans 14 amino acids. As regards this clone: Its matching antigen is unknown.

Assay: immunoSEQ multiplex PCR; the TCRdb copy retains only in-frame clones and omits some. The repertoire has 350,000 to 400,000 clones, about nine tenths of them found once; the top ten carry about 1.9%. Sequences were derived from peripheral blood, sampled in a trial of Ad26.COV2.S vaccine versus placebo. The chain recombines TRBV30 with TRBJ1-4, with D possibly matching TRBD1 (5 bases). The receptor was derived from a person between 18 and 60 years old who received the Ad26.COV2.S COVID-19 vaccine or a placebo. The DNA for the CDR3 is TGTGCCTGGAGGTTGGGGGGGACGAATGAAAAACTGTTTTTT. This translates into CAWRLGGTNEKLFF.